The 31 T cell receptor beta chains below come from one sample, sequenced in a study of blood T cells in healthy people across ages. The authors ran a second PCR of 7 to 11 cycles using a sample-barcoded 5' primer and a J-beta primer mix. TCRdb re-derived calls from the 5' RACE reads in MiXCR, one entry per CDR3 protein. The data show about 1,400,000 distinct CDR3 sequences, with around 39% seen just once and around 8% held by the top ten. The sequenced sample was blood. Every receptor here comes from a young woman in good health.

The CDR3 DNA follows: TGTGCCAGCAGCCCGTGGGGGCAGGGTGGTCAAGAGACCCAGTACTTC. This encodes CASSPWGQGGQETQYF. The gene calls are TRBV7-8 and TRBJ2-5; TRBD1 might be the D (6 bases). The CDR3 consists of 16 residues. Germline CDR1 and CDR2: SGHVS and FQNEAQ. V dropped 5 bases and J dropped 2 bases, with 18 bases sitting between them.

The gene calls are TRBV5-1 and TRBJ2-7, with no clear D. This CDR3 region has 15 residues. The V end was cut by 4 bases, the J end by 3 bases, with 17 bases between. In germline, CDR1 is SGHRS, CDR2 YFSETQ. The DNA for the CDR3 is TGCGCCAGCAGCCCGACACCAACGACCTTCTACGAGCAGTACTTC. Residues: CASSPTPTTFYEQYF. Filled out from reference TRBV5-1 and TRBJ2-7, the complete variable domain reads KAGVTQTPRYLIKTRGQQVTLSCSPISGHRSVSWYQQTPGQGLQFLFEYFSETQRNKGNFPGRFSGRQFSNSRSEMNVSTLELGDSALYLCASSPTPTTFYEQYFGPGTRLTVT.

V gene TRBV20-1 combines with J gene TRBJ2-1, with unresolved D. CDR3 length: 11 amino acids. CDR1 and CDR2 (germline): DFQATT, SNEGSKA (reference sequence). Deletions cut 6 bases from V and 5 bases from J, with 8 bases between. CDR3 protein: CSAKHDNEQFF. The CDR3 DNA reads TGCAGTGCAAAACATGACAATGAGCAGTTCTTC.

This clonotype was picked up a small number of times. The chain employs TRBV4-1 and TRBJ1-2; no reliable D call. The germline V gene has CDR1 MGHRA and CDR2 YSYEKL. The V and J ends lost 0 bases and 0 bases respectively, with 11 bases between them. The CDR3 is 16 residues long. The chain's CDR3 is CASSQELYSSNYGYTF. The CDR3 DNA follows: TGCGCCAGCAGCCAAGAACTGTACAGCTCTAACTATGGCTACACCTTC.

This clonotype showed up just a few times. CDR3 nucleotide sequence: TGCAGTGCTAGAGCAGGGGGCACTGAAGCTTTCTTT. It yields the protein CSARAGGTEAFF. This chain connects TRBV20-1 to TRBJ1-1, with 7 bases lining up with TRBD1. Germline V lookup: CDR1 DFQATT, CDR2 SNEGSKA (reference sequence). CDR3 length: 12 amino acids. V gave up 1 base and J gave up 4 bases; unmatched junction bases: 0.

This clonotype was picked up a small number of times. Since a much larger clone is just one base distant, this may be a read error. This chain uses TRBV29-1 with TRBJ2-1, with D possibly being TRBD2 (7 bases). V lost 7 bases and J 2 bases, leaving 15 bases between the germline ends. The V gene's germline CDR1 is SQVTM and CDR2 ANQGSEA. CDR3 size: 14 residues. The CDR3 bases are TGCAGCGCTGCGGGGGCTTCGACCTACAATGAGCAGTTCTTC. Amino acid sequence: CSAAGASTYNEQFF.

In this sample, this clonotype turned up a few times. CDR3 in amino acids: CSVAVGLTDTQYF. DNA for the CDR3: TGCAGCGTTGCCGTGGGCCTCACAGATACGCAGTATTTT. The chain uses TRBV29-1 and TRBJ2-3; D is unresolved. The CDR3 loop spans 13 amino acids. Trimming stripped 4 bases from V and 2 bases from J, with 10 bases between. Germline V gene lookup returns CDR1 SQVTM and CDR2 ANQGSEA.

For this clonotype: One junction end does not reproduce the germline sequence, and a read error may be involved. V gene TRBV6-5 combines with J gene TRBJ2-5; no firm D call. CDR1 MNHEY and CDR2 SVGAGI come from the germline V gene. This CDR3 has 15 amino acids. The CDR3 nucleotides read TGTGTCAGCAGTTGCAAAGCTGCCAGCCAAGAGACCCAGTACTTC. Amino acid sequence: CVSSCKAASQETQYF.

This chain uses TRBV5-1 with TRBJ2-1; TRBD2 matches 9 bases. The germline gives CDR1 SGHRS, CDR2 YFSETQ. V dropped 4 bases and J dropped 8; count of bases not matched to a gene: 7. This CDR3 spans 14 amino acids. This CDR3 is CASSGSGSSDEQFF. The CDR3 DNA follows: TGCGCCAGCAGCGGTAGCGGGAGTAGTGATGAGCAGTTCTTC.

This chain uses TRBV29-1 with TRBJ1-2; 10 bases match TRBD1. Germline loops: CDR1 SQVTM, CDR2 ANQGSEA. V trimming: 7 bases; J trimming: 6 bases; junction bases outside the gene matches: 14. This CDR3 is 15 amino acids long. The CDR3 spells CSALQRRDRGDGYTF. CDR3 sequence (DNA): TGCAGCGCACTACAAAGGCGGGACAGGGGCGATGGCTACACCTTC.

This clonotype has just a few counts. The chain couples TRBV7-2 to TRBJ2-3; the match to TRBD2 covers 7 bases. There are 15 residues in the CDR3. The germline V gene encodes CDR1 SGHTA and CDR2 FQGNSA. V was clipped by 1 base and J by 11 bases; unmatched bases: 12. CDR3 sequence reads: CASSLELGGSQRQYF. In DNA form, the CDR3 reads TGTGCCAGCAGCTTAGAGTTGGGAGGGAGTCAACGGCAGTATTTT.

Details on this clonotype: Being one base from a much bigger clone, this may be a read error. This chain links TRBV11-2 with TRBJ2-7; maybe TRBD2 (6 bases). The J call may be incorrect, as the DNA end agrees better with TRBJ2-5. Germline V CDR1 and CDR2: SGHAT, FQNNGV. The CDR3 has 15 residues. CDR3 loop: CASSLQGAGPETQYF. In DNA form, the CDR3 reads TGTGCCAGCAGCTTGCAGGGAGCGGGCCCAGAGACCCAGTACTTC.

This chain uses TRBV2 with TRBJ1-4, with D possibly matching TRBD1 (6 bases). Germline lookup yields CDR1 SNHLY and CDR2 FYNNEI. The CDR3 sequence is 15 residues long. V shed 5 bases and J shed 2 bases, with 12 bases lying between them. The CDR3 nucleotides read TGTGCCAGCAGTTCGTACAGGGACACTAATGAAAAACTGTTTTTT. Its translation is CASSSYRDTNEKLFF.

This chain links TRBV7-9 with TRBJ1-5, with TRBD1 as a possible D gene (6 bases). The CDR3 extends over 16 amino acids. Trimming pared 3 bases from V and 0 bases from J, leaving 12 bases between. CDR1 and CDR2 (germline): SEHNR, FQNEAQ (reference sequence). The CDR3 coding sequence is TGTGCCAGCAGCTTGGCGGCAGGGGTTAGCAATCAGCCCCAGCATTTT. This codes for CASSLAAGVSNQPQHF. Drawing the rest from reference TRBV7-9 and TRBJ1-5, the complete variable domain is DTGVSQNPRHKITKRGQNVTFRCDPISEHNRLYWYRQTLGQGPEFLTYFQNEAQLEKSRLLSDRFSAERPKGSFSTLEIQRTEQGDSAMYLCASSLAAGVSNQPQHFGDGTRLSIL.

The sample holds a few counts of this clonotype. The gene calls are TRBV7-2 and TRBJ2-4; D unresolved. With the DNA end fitting TRBJ2-7 better, the J assignment may be wrong. Germline V lookup: CDR1 SGHTA, CDR2 FQGNSA. The CDR3 has 14 residues. Written as DNA, the CDR3 is TGTGCCAGCAGCTTATACGGCGGTGCAGGCGAGCAGTACTTC. Translation: CASSLYGGAGEQYF.

The chain recombines TRBV20-1 with TRBJ1-1; D remains unclear. This CDR3 comprises 14 residues. V lost 2 bases and J 6 bases, leaving 16 bases between the germline ends. Germline V gene lookup returns CDR1 DFQATT and CDR2 SNEGSKA (reference sequence). CDR3 sequence (DNA): TGCAGTGCTAGAAAGCAAGCCCGAGGGCCTGAAGCTTTCTTT. Its translation is CSARKQARGPEAFF.

This rearrangement joins TRBV5-1 to TRBJ2-1, with TRBD2 matching 9 bases. The CDR3 is 15 amino acids. The germline gives CDR1 SGHRS, CDR2 YFSETQ. The ends lost 4 bases at V and 2 bases at J; junction bases unmatched: 4. CDR3 amino acids: CASSISGGTYNEQFF. Here the CDR3 DNA reads TGCGCCAGCAGCATCAGCGGGGGGACCTACAATGAGCAGTTCTTC.

This clonotype was recorded a few times. The rearrangement links TRBV7-2 to TRBJ2-3; D perhaps matches TRBD2 (6 bases). V was shortened by 4 bases and J by 4 bases, with 15 bases between the two germline ends. Germline-derived CDR1 and CDR2 are SGHTA and FQGNSA. This CDR3 has 15 amino acids. The CDR3 loop reads CASSSWQEGADTQYF. DNA for the CDR3: TGTGCCAGCAGCTCGTGGCAGGAGGGCGCAGATACGCAGTATTTT.

This clonotype has at least ten counts. Germline and junction disagree at one end, which may indicate a read error. The J gene is TRBJ2-1, the V gene TRBV5-1, with a weak D call TRBD1 (6 bases). The CDR3 consists of 12 residues. Germline CDR1 SGHRS, CDR2 YFSETQ. This CDR3 reads CASSLGGNEQFF. CDR3 DNA sequence: TGTGCCAGCAGCTTAGGGGGCAATGAGCAGTTCTTC.

The table lists this clonotype with a few counts. The V call is TRBV12-3 or TRBV12-4, the J call TRBJ2-3, with D possibly being TRBD2 (6 bases). V shed 6 bases and J shed 0 bases, with 16 bases lying between them. This CDR3 has 16 amino acids. This CDR3 reads CASSPSSGSSTDTQYF. CDR3 DNA sequence: TGTGCCAGCAGCCCCTCGAGCGGGTCTAGCACAGATACGCAGTATTTT.

The V gene is TRBV27, the J gene TRBJ2-4, with 8 bases aligning to TRBD2. The CDR3 spans 16 residues. The J segment lost 13 bases and the V segment lost 6 bases, leaving 20 bases of the junction unmatched. The germline V gene encodes CDR1 MNHEY and CDR2 SMNVEV (reference sequence). CDR3 nucleotides: TGTGCCAGCAGGTCTCAAGCGGGGGTCTCCGGGAGGGAGCAGTACTTC. Translation gives CASRSQAGVSGREQYF.

About this clonotype itself: The junction departs from the called germline gene at one end, perhaps through a read error. J is TRBJ2-7 and V is TRBV27; weak D call: TRBD1 (6 bases). CDR3 length equals 16 residues. Germline V gene data show CDR1 as MNHEY and CDR2 as SMNVEV (reference sequence). This CDR3 is CASSLDRPGPLYDQYF. As DNA, the CDR3 is TGTGCCAGCAGTTTAGACAGGCCGGGACCACTTTACGATCAGTACTTC.

Note on this clonotype: The junction departs from the called germline gene at one end, perhaps through a read error. The rearrangement uses TRBV2 and TRBJ2-7; 8 positions agree with TRBD1. This CDR3 has 14 residues. Germline V CDR1 and CDR2: SNHLY, FYNNEI. In DNA, the CDR3 is TGTGCCAGCAACACGGGACAGGTGGAATACGAGCGGTACTTC. Protein product: CASNTGQVEYERYF. Supplemented by reference TRBV2 and TRBJ2-7, the full variable domain reads EPEVTQTPSHQVTQMGQEVILRCVPISNHLYFYWYRQILGQKVEFLVSFYNNEISEKSEIFDDQFSVERPDGSNFTLKIRSTKLEDSAMYFCASNTGQVEYERYFGPGTRLTVT.

This clonotype was observed a few times. The genes are TRBV12-3 or TRBV12-4 and TRBJ1-2; 8 bases align to TRBD1. Trimming cost V 6 bases and J 2 bases; bases outside gene matches: 5. The CDR3 extends over 14 amino acids. The CDR3 DNA sequence: TGTGCCAGCAGCTCATGGGACAGGAACTATGGCTACACCTTC. Amino acid sequence: CASSSWDRNYGYTF.

This clonotype was counted a few times. This rearrangement joins TRBV24-1 to TRBJ2-1; D is undetermined. CDR1 KGHDR and CDR2 SFDVKD come from the germline V gene. The CDR3 is 15 amino acids. The V and J ends lost 0 bases and 8 bases respectively, with 13 bases between them. CDR3 DNA sequence: TGTGCCACCAGTGATTTGGGTCACCTTGGGGATGAGCAGTTCTTC. Its protein product is CATSDLGHLGDEQFF.

Ten or more counts support this clonotype. The V and J genes are TRBV2 and TRBJ2-1, with TRBD1 as a possible D gene (6 bases). CDR1 and CDR2 (germline): SNHLY, FYNNEI. Trimming cost V 11 bases and J 0 bases, with 11 bases left between them. The CDR3 totals 13 residues. DNA for the CDR3: TGTGCCCACTACAGGGCCTCCTACAATGAGCAGTTCTTC. This sequence encodes CAHYRASYNEQFF.

V and J are TRBV28 and TRBJ1-5, with D unresolved. Germline V gene data show CDR1 as MDHEN and CDR2 as SYDVKM. The V end lost 11 bases, the J end lost 0 bases, and 8 bases lay between the germline ends. This CDR3 contains 12 residues. In DNA form, the CDR3 reads TGTGCCGTGGAGGTTAGCAATCAGCCCCAGCATTTT. It codes for CAVEVSNQPQHF.

There are a few counts of this clonotype. The chain employs TRBV20-1 and TRBJ2-1; no clear D. The CDR3 covers 14 residues. Between the trimmed V and J ends, which lost 5 bases and 0 bases, there was a span of 11 bases. Germline CDR1 DFQATT, CDR2 SNEGSKA (reference sequence). CDR3 DNA sequence: TGCAGTGCTCCCCTCCCAGGCTCCTACAATGAGCAGTTCTTC. Its translation is CSAPLPGSYNEQFF.

This clonotype was observed a few times. V usage is TRBV20-1 and J usage is TRBJ2-3; TRBD2 aligns across 10 bases. CDR3 length: 16 residues. Germline V gene lookup returns CDR1 DFQATT and CDR2 SNEGSKA (reference sequence). The V gene end was trimmed by 6 bases and the J gene end by 4 bases; junction bases not matched to a gene: 13. In DNA form, the CDR3 reads TGCAGTGCCCCCAAGACAGCGGGGGGGCCCCCAGATACGCAGTATTTT. It encodes CSAPKTAGGPPDTQYF.

The chain recombines TRBV7-9 with TRBJ1-1; D might be TRBD1 (6 bases). The CDR3 is made up of 14 amino acids. The germline V and J ends were trimmed by 5 bases and 1 base, with 11 bases remaining between them. Germline CDR1 is SEHNR and CDR2 is FQNEAQ (reference sequence). DNA for the CDR3: TGTGCCAGCAGCGCTAGGGGGGGGAACACTGAAGCTTTCTTT. Encoded protein: CASSARGGNTEAFF. Full variable domain (rest looked up from reference TRBV7-9 and TRBJ1-1): DTGVSQNPRHKITKRGQNVTFRCDPISEHNRLYWYRQTLGQGPEFLTYFQNEAQLEKSRLLSDRFSAERPKGSFSTLEIQRTEQGDSAMYLCASSARGGNTEAFFGQGTRLTVV.

The J gene is TRBJ2-3, the V gene TRBV11-3; 9 bases are shared with TRBD1. The ends lost 6 bases at V and 3 bases at J; junction bases unmatched: 7. The CDR3 sequence is 15 residues long. Germline CDR1 is SGHNT and CDR2 is YENEEA. This CDR3 is CASSVGQGGTDTQYF. The CDR3 bases are TGTGCCAGCAGTGTGGGACAGGGTGGGACAGATACGCAGTATTTT.